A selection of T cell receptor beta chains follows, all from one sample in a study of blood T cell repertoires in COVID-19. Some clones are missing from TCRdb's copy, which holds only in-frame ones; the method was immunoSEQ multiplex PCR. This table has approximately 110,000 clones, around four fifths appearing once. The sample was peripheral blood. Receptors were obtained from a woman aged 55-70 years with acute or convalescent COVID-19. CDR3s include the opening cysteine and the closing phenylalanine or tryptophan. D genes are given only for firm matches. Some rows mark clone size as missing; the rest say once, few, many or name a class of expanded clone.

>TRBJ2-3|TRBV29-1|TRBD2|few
TGCAGCGTTGGGGTAGCGGGAGGCCCAGATACGCAGTATTTT
CSVGVAGGPDTQYF
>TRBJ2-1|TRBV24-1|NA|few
TGTGCCACCAGTGATTTTCAGGACAGCTCCTACAATGAGCAGTTCTTC
CATSDFQDSSYNEQFF
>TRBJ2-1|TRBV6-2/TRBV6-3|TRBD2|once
TGTGCCAGCAGTCTGACTAGCGGGATCAATGAGCAGTTCTTC
CASSLTSGINEQFF
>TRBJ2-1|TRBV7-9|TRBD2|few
TGTGCCAGCAGCTTTAGTAGCGGGGGGAACAATGAGCAGTTCTTC
CASSFSSGGNNEQFF
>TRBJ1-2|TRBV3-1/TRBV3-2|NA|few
TGTGCCAGCAGCCAGAGGCCGAACTATGGCTACACCTTC
CASSQRPNYGYTF
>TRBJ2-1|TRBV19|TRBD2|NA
TGTGCCAGTAGTATAGGTTATGGAGTAGCGGGATCCAATGAGCAGTTCTTC
CASSIGYGVAGSNEQFF
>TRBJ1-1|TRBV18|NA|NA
TGTGCCAGCTCTAAAGAGCAGGGCGGAACGCTCACTGAAGCTTTCTTT
CASSKEQGGTLTEAFF
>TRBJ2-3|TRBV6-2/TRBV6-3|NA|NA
TGTGCCAGCAGTTACGGCGGGACGGTGGGCAGTACGCAGTATTTT
CASSYGGTVGSTQYF
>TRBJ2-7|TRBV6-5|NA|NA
TGTGCCAGCAGTCAGGGACAAGTCTACGAGCAGTACTTC
CASSQGQVYEQYF
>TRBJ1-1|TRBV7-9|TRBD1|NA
TGTGCCAGCAGCTTAGGATCGACAGGGCGGCGCACTGAAGCTTTCTTT
CASSLGSTGRRTEAFF
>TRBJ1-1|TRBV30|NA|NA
TGTGCCTGGAGACAGTCGTCCGCTGAAGCTTTCTTT
CAWRQSSAEAFF
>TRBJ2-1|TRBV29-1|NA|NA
TGCAGCTCGAAACTGCTAGATGGAGATGAGCAGTTCTTC
CSSKLLDGDEQFF
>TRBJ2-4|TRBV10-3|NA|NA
TGTGCCATCAGTGAGGGGGCGGCCAAAAACATTCAGTACTTC
CAISEGAAKNIQYF
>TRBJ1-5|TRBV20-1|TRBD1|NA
TGCAGTGCTAGTGGGAACAGGGGGAAACAGCCCCAGCATTTT
CSASGNRGKQPQHF
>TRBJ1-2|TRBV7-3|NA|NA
TGTGCCAGCAGCTCCCCTTACACAGGGAACTATGGCTACACCTTC
CASSSPYTGNYGYTF
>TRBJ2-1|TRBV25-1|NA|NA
TGTGCCAGCAGAGGACTCCCTTACAATGAGCAGTTCTTC
CASRGLPYNEQFF
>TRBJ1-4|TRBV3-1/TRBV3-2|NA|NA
TGTGCCAGCAGCCCGGGAACGGGCAAGACTTTTAATGAAAAACTGTTTTTT
CASSPGTGKTFNEKLFF
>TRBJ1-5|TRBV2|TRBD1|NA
TGTGCCAGCACGGGACAGTTGAACAATCAGCCCCAGCATTTT
CASTGQLNNQPQHF
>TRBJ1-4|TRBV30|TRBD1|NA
TGTGCCTGGCGGACAGGGGGTATTGAAAAACTGTTTTTT
CAWRTGGIEKLFF
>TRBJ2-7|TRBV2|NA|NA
TGTGCCAGCACCGGTCGGGGAGAGCAGTACTTC
CASTGRGEQYF
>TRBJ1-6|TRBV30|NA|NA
TGTGCCTGGAGGGCGACAGTGAATAATTCACCCCTCCACTTT
CAWRATVNNSPLHF
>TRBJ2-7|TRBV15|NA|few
TGTGCCACCAGCGAACAGACGAACAACTACGAGCAGTACTTC
CATSEQTNNYEQYF
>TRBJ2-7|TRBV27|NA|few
TGTGCCAGCAGCCCAACAGGGAATCTAGGGCAGTACTTC
CASSPTGNLGQYF
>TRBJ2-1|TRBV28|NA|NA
TGTGCCACCGTACGGGGGGCTAATGAGCAGTTCTTC
CATVRGANEQFF
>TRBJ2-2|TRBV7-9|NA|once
TGTGCCAGCAGCCAAATAACGACAAACACCGGGGAGCTGTTTTTT
CASSQITTNTGELFF
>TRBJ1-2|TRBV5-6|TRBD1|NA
TGTGCCAGCAGCAGCCGACAGGGTTATGGCTACACCTTC
CASSSRQGYGYTF
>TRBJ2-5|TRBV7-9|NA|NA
TGTGCCAGCAGCTTAGACCCGGGAAAGACCCAGTACTTC
CASSLDPGKTQYF
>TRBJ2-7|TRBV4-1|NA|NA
TGCGCCAGCAGCCAAGATGCCAGAGGGCGAGAGCAGTACTTC
CASSQDARGREQYF
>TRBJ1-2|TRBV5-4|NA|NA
TGTGCCAGCAGCTCAGGGATGAGGAACTATGGCTACACCTTC
CASSSGMRNYGYTF
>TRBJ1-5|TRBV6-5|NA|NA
TGTGCCAGCAGCGACTCGAGAGGGCAGCCCCAGCATTTT
CASSDSRGQPQHF
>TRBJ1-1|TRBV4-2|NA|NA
TGTGCCAGCAGCCAAGAGAACAGGGCGCTCGAATCTTTCTTT
CASSQENRALESFF
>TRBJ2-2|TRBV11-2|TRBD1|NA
TGTGCCAGCCTGAGGACAGGGCACACCGGGGAGCTGTTTTTT
CASLRTGHTGELFF
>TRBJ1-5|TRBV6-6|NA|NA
TGTGCCAGCAGGGAGGGGCTAGGTCAGCCCCAGCATTTT
CASREGLGQPQHF
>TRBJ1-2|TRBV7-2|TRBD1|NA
TGTGCCAGCAGCTTAGTTCCAGGGGGCTATGGCTACACCTTC
CASSLVPGGYGYTF
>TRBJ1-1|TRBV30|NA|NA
TGTGCCTGGAGTCAACAGGAGACCACTGAAGCTTTCTTT
CAWSQQETTEAFF
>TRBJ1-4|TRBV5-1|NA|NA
TGCGCCAGCAGACGGGGGAGTGGTGAAAAACTGTTTTTT
CASRRGSGEKLFF
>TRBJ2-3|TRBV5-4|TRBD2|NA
TGTGCCAGCAGCTTAACTAGCGGGACGTCGGGGACGCAGTATTTT
CASSLTSGTSGTQYF
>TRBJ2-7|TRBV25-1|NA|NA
TGTGCCAGCAGTGATGCGTACGAGCAGTACTTC
CASSDAYEQYF
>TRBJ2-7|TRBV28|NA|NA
TGTGCCAGCAGCCCCAGGGTACACGAGCAGTACTTC
CASSPRVHEQYF
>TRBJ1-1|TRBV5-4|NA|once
TGTGCCAGCAGCGCCCATCCGGGGGTTGCTGAAGCTTTCTTT
CASSAHPGVAEAFF
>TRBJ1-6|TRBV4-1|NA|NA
TGCGCCAGCAGCCAAAGTCAGGGAAAAAGTAATTCACCCCTCCACTTT
CASSQSQGKSNSPLHF
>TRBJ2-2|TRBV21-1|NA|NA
TGTGCCAGCAGCTCAAATGGACGGCAGGGGTTCGGGGAGCTGTTTTTT
CASSSNGRQGFGELFF
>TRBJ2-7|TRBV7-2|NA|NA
TGTGCCAGCAGCCCGGAGGGCTTCACCTACGAGCAGTACTTC
CASSPEGFTYEQYF
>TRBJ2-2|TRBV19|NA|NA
TGTGCCAGTAGCAAGCTAGGCGCGAACACCGGGGAGCTGTTTTTT
CASSKLGANTGELFF
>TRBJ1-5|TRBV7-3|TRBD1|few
TGTGCCAGCAGCTTTCCCGGACAGGGACGGAATCAGCCCCAGCATTTT
CASSFPGQGRNQPQHF
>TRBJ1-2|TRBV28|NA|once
TGTGCCAGCAGCTCCATGCCCCTTTACTCAGGAAGAAATGGCTACACCTTC
CASSSMPLYSGRNGYTF
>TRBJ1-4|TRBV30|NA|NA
TGTGCCTGGACCACCTTGGAGGGTAATGAAAAACTGTTTTTT
CAWTTLEGNEKLFF
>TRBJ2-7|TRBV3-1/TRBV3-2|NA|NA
TGTGCCAGCAGCCAAGAAAGGGGCTCCTACGAGCAGTACTTC
CASSQERGSYEQYF
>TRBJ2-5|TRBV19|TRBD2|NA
TGTGCCAGTAGTCGTCGGGGGGGAGGCGAGACCCAGTACTTC
CASSRRGGGETQYF
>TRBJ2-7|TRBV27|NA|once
TGTGCCAGCAGTTTAGCCGGCGGTTACGAGCAGTACTTC
CASSLAGGYEQYF